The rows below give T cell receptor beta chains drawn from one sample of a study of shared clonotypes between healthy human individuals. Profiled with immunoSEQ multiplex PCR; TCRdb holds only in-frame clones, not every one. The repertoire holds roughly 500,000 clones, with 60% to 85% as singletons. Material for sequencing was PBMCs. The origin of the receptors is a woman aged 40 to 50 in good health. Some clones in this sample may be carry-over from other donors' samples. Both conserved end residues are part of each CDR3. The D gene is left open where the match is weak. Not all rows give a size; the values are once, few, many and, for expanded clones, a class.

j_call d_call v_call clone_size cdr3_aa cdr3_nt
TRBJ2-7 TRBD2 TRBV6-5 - CASSPAGVVGEQYF TGTGCCAGCAGTCCAGCGGGGGTGGTAGGCGAGCAGTACTTC
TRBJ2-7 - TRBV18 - CASSPLEGHEQYF TGTGCCAGCTCACCATTAGAGGGGCACGAGCAGTACTTC
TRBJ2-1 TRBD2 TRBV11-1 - CASSLGLAEFYNEQFF TGTGCCAGCAGCCTGGGACTAGCGGAGTTCTACAATGAGCAGTTCTTC
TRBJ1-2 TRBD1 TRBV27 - CASRPGGPYGYTF TGTGCCAGCCGGCCAGGGGGACCCTATGGCTACACCTTC
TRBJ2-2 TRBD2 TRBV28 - CASSRSGSPHTGELFF TGTGCCAGCAGTCGCAGCGGGAGCCCCCACACCGGGGAGCTGTTTTTT
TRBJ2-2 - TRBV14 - CASSRMVGGELFF TGTGCCAGCAGCCGCATGGTCGGCGGGGAGCTGTTTTTT
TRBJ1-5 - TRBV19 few CASSRGNSNQPQHF TGTGCCAGTAGTAGGGGAAATAGCAATCAGCCCCAGCATTTT
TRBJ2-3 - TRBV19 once CASGGGSTDTQYF TGTGCCAGCGGGGGCGGGAGTACAGATACGCAGTATTTT
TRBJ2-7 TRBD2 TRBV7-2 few CASSFSSGGYYEQYF TGTGCCAGCAGCTTCTCTAGCGGGGGGTACTACGAGCAGTACTTC
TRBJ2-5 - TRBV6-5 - CASRPTGLETQYF TGTGCCAGCAGGCCAACAGGGCTGGAGACCCAGTACTTC
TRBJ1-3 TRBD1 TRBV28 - CASSFRGLGGNTIYF TGTGCCAGCAGTTTCAGGGGGCTAGGTGGAAACACCATATATTTT
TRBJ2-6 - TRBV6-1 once CASSDTRSGANVLTF TGTGCCAGCAGTGACACGCGATCTGGGGCCAACGTCCTGACTTTC
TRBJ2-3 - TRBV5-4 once CASSLLVGNTGTDTQYF TGTGCCAGCAGCCTACTTGTGGGAAATACTGGGACAGATACGCAGTATTTT
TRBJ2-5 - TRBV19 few CASSIAGLPQETQYF TGTGCCAGTAGTATAGCTGGACTTCCTCAAGAGACCCAGTACTTC
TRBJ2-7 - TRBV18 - CASSPGVTHYEQYF TGTGCCAGCTCACCGGGGGTCACCCACTACGAGCAGTACTTC
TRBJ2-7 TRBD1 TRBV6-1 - CASSDRGPFSYEQYF TGTGCCAGCAGCGACAGGGGGCCCTTCTCCTACGAGCAGTACTTC
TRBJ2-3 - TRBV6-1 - CASSVNRGRDTQYF TGTGCCAGCAGTGTCAATCGTGGGAGAGATACGCAGTATTTT
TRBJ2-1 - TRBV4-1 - CASTGAVAGSHEQFF TGCGCCAGCACCGGCGCGGTGGCGGGATCCCATGAGCAGTTCTTC
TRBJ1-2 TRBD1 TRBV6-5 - CASRPGTDHGYTF TGTGCCAGCAGACCCGGGACAGACCATGGCTACACCTTC
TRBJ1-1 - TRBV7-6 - CASSSGQNTEAFF TGTGCCAGCAGCTCCGGTCAGAACACTGAAGCTTTCTTT
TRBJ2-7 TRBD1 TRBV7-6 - CASSPGGWTGGVYEQYF TGTGCCAGCAGCCCCGGGGGTTGGACAGGGGGAGTCTACGAGCAGTACTTC
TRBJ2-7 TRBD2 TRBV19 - CASTGTSGSYEQYF TGTGCCAGTACTGGGACTAGCGGTTCCTACGAGCAGTACTTC
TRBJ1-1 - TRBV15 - CATSRDGYSMNTEAFF TGTGCCACCAGCAGAGACGGTTATTCCATGAACACTGAAGCTTTCTTT
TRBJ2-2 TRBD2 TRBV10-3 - CAISGLAGETGELFF TGTGCCATCAGTGGTCTAGCGGGAGAGACCGGGGAGCTGTTTTTT
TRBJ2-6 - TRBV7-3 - CASSRTEGGANVLTF TGTGCCAGCAGCCGGACAGAAGGTGGGGCCAACGTCCTGACTTTC
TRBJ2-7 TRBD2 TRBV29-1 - CSAIGPIPYSGSSYEQYF TGCAGCGCTATTGGGCCGATACCCTATAGCGGGAGCTCCTACGAGCAGTACTTC
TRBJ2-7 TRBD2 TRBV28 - CASSFGGVVDEQYF TGTGCCAGCAGTTTCGGGGGGGTGGTCGACGAGCAGTACTTC
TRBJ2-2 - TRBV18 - CASSPPYIRNTGELFF TGTGCCAGCTCACCACCGTACATCAGGAACACCGGGGAGCTGTTTTTT
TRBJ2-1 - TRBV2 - CASSEVRGYEQFF TGTGCCAGCAGTGAAGTTCGTGGGTATGAGCAGTTCTTC
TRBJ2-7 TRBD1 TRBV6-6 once CASSPGTALYEQYF TGTGCCAGCAGTCCCGGGACAGCTTTATACGAGCAGTACTTC
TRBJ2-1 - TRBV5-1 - CASSFNLKGYNEQFF TGCGCCAGCAGCTTTAATCTTAAGGGCTACAATGAGCAGTTCTTC
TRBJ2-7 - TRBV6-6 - CASSPEGGVYYEQYF TGTGCCAGCAGTCCAGAGGGGGGCGTATACTACGAGCAGTACTTC
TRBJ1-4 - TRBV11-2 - CASSMDYGGEKLFF TGTGCCAGCAGCATGGACTACGGAGGCGAAAAACTGTTTTTT
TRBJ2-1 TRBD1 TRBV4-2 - CASSPYGDSSYNEQFF TGTGCCAGCAGCCCTTACGGGGACAGCTCCTACAATGAGCAGTTCTTC
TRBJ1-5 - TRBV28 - CASSFFGSSQHF TGTGCCAGCAGTTTTTTTGGATCGTCCCAGCATTTT
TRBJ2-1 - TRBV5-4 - CASSFLGYSYNEQFF TGTGCCAGCAGCTTCCTAGGGTACTCCTACAATGAGCAGTTCTTC
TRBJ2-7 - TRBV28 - CASSLLGVYEQYF TGTGCCAGCAGTTTACTCGGTGTGTACGAGCAGTACTTC
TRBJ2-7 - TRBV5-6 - CASSLTGTYEQYF TGTGCCAGCAGCTTGACGGGAACCTACGAGCAGTACTTC
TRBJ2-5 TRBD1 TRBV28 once CASSVQGVAETQYF TGTGCCAGCAGCGTACAGGGGGTAGCGGAGACCCAGTACTTC
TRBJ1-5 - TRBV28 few CASSKQTRPDIYSNQPQHF TGTGCCAGCAGCAAGCAAACCCGACCTGACATATATAGCAATCAGCCCCAGCATTTT
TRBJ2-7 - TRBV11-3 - CASSPSSGNEQYF TGTGCCAGCAGCCCATCATCGGGAAACGAGCAGTACTTC
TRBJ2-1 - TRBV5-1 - CASSLNRVGGAFDEQFF TGCGCCAGCAGCTTGAACCGTGTGGGGGGCGCTTTCGATGAGCAGTTCTTC
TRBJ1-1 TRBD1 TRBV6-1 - CASSDRGNTEAFF TGTGCCAGCAGCGACAGGGGTAACACTGAAGCTTTCTTT
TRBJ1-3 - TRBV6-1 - CASSMGSGNTIYF TGTGCCAGCAGTATGGGCTCTGGAAACACCATATATTTT
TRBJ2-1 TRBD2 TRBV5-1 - CASSLGGEGYNEQFF TGCGCCAGCAGCTTGGGTGGGGAGGGGTACAATGAGCAGTTCTTC
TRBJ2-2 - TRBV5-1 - CASSPAATNTGELFF TGCGCCAGCAGCCCCGCTGCCACGAACACCGGGGAGCTGTTTTTT
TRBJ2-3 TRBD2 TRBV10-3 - CAIRGLAENTDTQYF TGTGCCATCAGAGGACTAGCGGAAAACACAGATACGCAGTATTTT
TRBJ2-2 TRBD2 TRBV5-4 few CASSREGNDGELFF TGTGCCAGCAGCCGGGAGGGCAATGACGGGGAGCTGTTTTTT
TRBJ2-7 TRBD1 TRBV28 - CASSLQGQGYEQYF TGTGCCAGCAGTTTACAGGGACAGGGCTACGAGCAGTACTTC
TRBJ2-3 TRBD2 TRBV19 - CASSIAAGAANPDTQYF TGTGCCAGTAGTATAGCTGCGGGAGCAGCAAATCCAGATACGCAGTATTTT
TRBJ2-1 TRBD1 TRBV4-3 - CASSPRTGVDEQFF TGCGCCAGCAGCCCACGGACAGGGGTGGATGAGCAGTTCTTC
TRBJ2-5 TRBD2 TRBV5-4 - CASSLETSGPQYF TGTGCCAGCAGCTTGGAGACTAGCGGGCCCCAGTACTTC
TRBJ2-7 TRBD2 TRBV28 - CASSARGGLRDEQYF TGTGCCAGCAGTGCCCGGGGGGGGCTTCGCGACGAGCAGTACTTC
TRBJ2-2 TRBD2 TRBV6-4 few CASSDGLAGLTGELFF TGTGCCAGCAGTGACGGTCTAGCGGGTTTAACCGGGGAGCTGTTTTTT
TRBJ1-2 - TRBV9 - CASSAHRGPYGYTF TGTGCCAGCAGCGCCCACCGGGGGCCTTATGGCTACACCTTC